This T cell receptor beta chain was identified during a study of T-cell memory formation after mild COVID-19. The TCR alpha and TCR beta cDNA libraries, bearing sample barcodes and UMIs, were generated by 5'RACE using constant-segment primers. One entry per CDR3 protein, called by TCRdb with MiXCR from the 5' RACE reads. The sample records about 290,000 distinct CDR3 sequences, approximately 15% being singletons. The V gene's germline CDR1 is MNHEY and CDR2 SVGEGT. Trimming removed 2 bases from V and 0 bases from J, with 8 bases in between. This CDR3 has 15 amino acids. The chain employs TRBV6-2 or TRBV6-3 and TRBJ1-5, with D perhaps matching TRBD1 (5 bases). The receptor was derived from a man aged 18-30 years who had mild COVID-19 (a few samples of this study predate the infection). Cell type and time point are not known. Sequenced sample: PBMCs or a T cell subset sorted from them (not recorded which). The DNA of the CDR3 is TGTGCCAGCAGTTACGGGGACTATAGCAATCAGCCCCAGCATTTT. As protein: CASSYGDYSNQPQHF.